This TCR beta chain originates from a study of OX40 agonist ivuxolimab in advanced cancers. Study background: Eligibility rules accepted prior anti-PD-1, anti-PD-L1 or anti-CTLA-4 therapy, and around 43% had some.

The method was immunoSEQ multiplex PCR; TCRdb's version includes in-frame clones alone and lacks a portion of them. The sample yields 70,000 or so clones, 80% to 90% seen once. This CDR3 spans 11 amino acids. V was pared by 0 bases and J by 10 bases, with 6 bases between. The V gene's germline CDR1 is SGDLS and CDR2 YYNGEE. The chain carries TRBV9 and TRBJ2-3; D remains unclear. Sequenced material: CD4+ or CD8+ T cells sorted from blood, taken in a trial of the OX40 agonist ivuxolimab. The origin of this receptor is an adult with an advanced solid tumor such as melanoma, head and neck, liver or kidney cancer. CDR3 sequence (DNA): TGTGCCAGCAGCGTAGATGGAGCGCAGTATTTT. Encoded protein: CASSVDGAQYF.